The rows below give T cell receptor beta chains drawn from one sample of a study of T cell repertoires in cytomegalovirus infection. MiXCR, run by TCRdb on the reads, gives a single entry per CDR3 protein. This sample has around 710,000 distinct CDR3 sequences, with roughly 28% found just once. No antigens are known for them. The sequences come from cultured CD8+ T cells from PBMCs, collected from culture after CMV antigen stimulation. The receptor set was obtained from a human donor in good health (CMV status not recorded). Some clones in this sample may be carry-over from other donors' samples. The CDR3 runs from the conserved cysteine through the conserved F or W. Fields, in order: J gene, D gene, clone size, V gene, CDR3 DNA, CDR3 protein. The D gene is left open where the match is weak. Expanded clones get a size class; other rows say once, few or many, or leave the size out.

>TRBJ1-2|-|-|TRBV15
TGTGCCACCAGCAGAGAACGGTTTGAAGATGGCTACACCTTC
CATSRERFEDGYTF
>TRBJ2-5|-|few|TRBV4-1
TGCGCCAGCAGCCAAGAGCCGTGGTCGATCCAAGAGACCCAGTACTTC
CASSQEPWSIQETQYF
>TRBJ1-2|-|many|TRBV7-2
TGTGCCAGCAGTTGGGCAGGGGACTCTGGCTACACCTTC
CASSWAGDSGYTF
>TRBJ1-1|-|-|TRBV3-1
TGTGCCAGCAGCCAGGGGACAACCATCACTGAAGCTTTCTTT
CASSQGTTITEAFF
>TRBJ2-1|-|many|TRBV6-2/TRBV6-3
TGTGCCAGCAGCCTATACCGGACGGTCTACAATGAGCAGTTCTTC
CASSLYRTVYNEQFF
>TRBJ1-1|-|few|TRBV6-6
TGTGCCAGCAGTTACTACCCTACCAGGACAGAAGAAGCTTTCTTT
CASSYYPTRTEEAFF
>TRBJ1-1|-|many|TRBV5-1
TGCGCCAGCAGCTTGGTTTCGGGGCCGACTGAAGCTTTCTTT
CASSLVSGPTEAFF
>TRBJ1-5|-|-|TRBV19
TGTGCCAGTAGTATACAGGACTACAATCAGCCCCAGCATTTT
CASSIQDYNQPQHF
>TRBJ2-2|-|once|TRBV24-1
TGTGCCACCAGTGATCCAGACAGTACTGACACCGGGGAGCTGTTTTTT
CATSDPDSTDTGELFF
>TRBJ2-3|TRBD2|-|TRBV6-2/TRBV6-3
TGTGCCAGCAGCTACCTAGCGGGGAACACAGATACGCAGTATTTT
CASSYLAGNTDTQYF
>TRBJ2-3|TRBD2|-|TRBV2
TGTGCCAGCAGTCAAGAGACTAGCGGGGTTTTAACAGATACGCAGGATTTT
CASSQETSGVLTDTQDF
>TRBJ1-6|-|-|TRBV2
TGTGCCCGCCGTCCGGGGGGCGGACGGTCACCCCTCCACTTT
CARRPGGGRSPLHF
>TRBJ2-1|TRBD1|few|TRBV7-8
TGTGCCAGCAGCTTAGTGGTAACGGCGGCAGGGGGCATTTTCTTC
CASSLVVTAAGGIFF
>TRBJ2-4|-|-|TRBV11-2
TGTGCCAGCAGCTTAGGGGCAGGGTTGAACATTCAGTACTTC
CASSLGAGLNIQYF
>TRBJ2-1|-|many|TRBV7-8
TGTGCCAGCAGCCCGGAGGGGAGGAATGAGCAGTTCTTC
CASSPEGRNEQFF
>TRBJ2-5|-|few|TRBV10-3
TGTGCCATCAGTGATAGGTTGGACACTCAAGAGACCCAGTACTTC
CAISDRLDTQETQYF
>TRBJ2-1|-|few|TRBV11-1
TGTGCCAGCAGCTCGACAGGTCGGAATGAGCAGTTCTTC
CASSSTGRNEQFF
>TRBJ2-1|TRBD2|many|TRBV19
TGTGCCAGCAGCATCACTAGCGGGGGGGCAAATGAGCAGTTCTTC
CASSITSGGANEQFF
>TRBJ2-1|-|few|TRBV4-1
TGCGCCAGCAGCCAAGAAACAGGAGCTTACAATGAGCAGTTCTTC
CASSQETGAYNEQFF
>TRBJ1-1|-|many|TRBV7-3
TGTGCCAGCAGCACTAGGGGGGGCACTGAAGCTTTCTTT
CASSTRGGTEAFF
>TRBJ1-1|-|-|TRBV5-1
TGCGCCAGCAGCGGTCCAGGGCCCATGAACACTGAAGCTTTCTTT
CASSGPGPMNTEAFF
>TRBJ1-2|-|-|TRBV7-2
TGTGCCAGCAGCACTCACCCCCCGGGGGCTGAGGGCTACACCTTC
CASSTHPPGAEGYTF
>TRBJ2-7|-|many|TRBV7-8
TGTGCCAGCAGCTCCAAACCGGGACAGAGGAGGGACGAGCAGTACTTC
CASSSKPGQRRDEQYF
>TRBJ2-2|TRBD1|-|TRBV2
TGTGCCAGCAGTGAAGCCCCGGGACAGTCTCCATCTCGGAACACCGGGGAGCTGTTTTTT
CASSEAPGQSPSRNTGELFF
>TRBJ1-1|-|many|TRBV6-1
TGTGCCAGCAGACTAACCGGGTTGAAAGGCACTGAAGCTTTCTTT
CASRLTGLKGTEAFF
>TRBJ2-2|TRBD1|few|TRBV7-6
TGTGCCAGCAGACGGACAGGGTACACCGGGGAGCTGTTTTTT
CASRRTGYTGELFF
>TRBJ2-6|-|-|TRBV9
TGTGCCAGCAGCGTAGGTCAGGGTTCGTTTGTTGGGGCCAACGTCCTGACTTTC
CASSVGQGSFVGANVLTF
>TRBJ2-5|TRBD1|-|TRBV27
TGTGCCAGCAGTTTCTCCAGGGGGATGGGAGAGACCCAGTACTTC
CASSFSRGMGETQYF
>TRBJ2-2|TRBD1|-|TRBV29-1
TGCAGCGTCGCACCTTGGACAGGGGCGTCCGAGGAGCTGTTTTTT
CSVAPWTGASEELFF
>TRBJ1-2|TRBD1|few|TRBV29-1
TGCAGCGTTGAAAAAGGACAGGGAGGGTACTATGGCTACACCTTC
CSVEKGQGGYYGYTF
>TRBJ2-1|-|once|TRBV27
TGTGCCAGCAGTTCTTTCGAGGGCCTCACCCGGTCTGAGCAGTTCTTC
CASSSFEGLTRSEQFF
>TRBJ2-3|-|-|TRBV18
TGTGCCAGCTCACCACCCGGGCGGACGGAGGGGCCAGATACGCAGTATTTT
CASSPPGRTEGPDTQYF
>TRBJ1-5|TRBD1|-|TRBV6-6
TGTGCCAGCGGAACGTCAGGGGGCGTTCAGCCCCAGCATTTT
CASGTSGGVQPQHF
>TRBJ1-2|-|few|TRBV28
TGTGCCAGCAGTTTTTTCCAAGTGGGGGGGAGTCGGTTTGACTATGGCTACACCTTC
CASSFFQVGGSRFDYGYTF
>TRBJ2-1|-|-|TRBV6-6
TGTGCCGCTTTAACCATCTCCAATGAGCAGTTCTTC
CAALTISNEQFF
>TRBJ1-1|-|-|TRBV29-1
TGCAGCGTTCGCAGGAACACTGAAGCTTTCTTT
CSVRRNTEAFF
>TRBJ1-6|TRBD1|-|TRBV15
TGTGCCACCAGCAGAGCCTACGACAGGGGAAATTCACCCCTCCACTTT
CATSRAYDRGNSPLHF
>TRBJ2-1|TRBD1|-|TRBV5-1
TGCGCCAGCAGCACCGGGACAGGGGGCTTCTACAATGAGCAGTTCTTC
CASSTGTGGFYNEQFF
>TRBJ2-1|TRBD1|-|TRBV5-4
TGTGCCAGCAGCCTCCTGACAGGGGACCCCTACAATGAGCAGTTCTTC
CASSLLTGDPYNEQFF
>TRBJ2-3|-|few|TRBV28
TGTGCCAGCAGTTCCCTCCACGTTGTAGATACGCAGTATTTT
CASSSLHVVDTQYF
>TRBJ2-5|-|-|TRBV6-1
TGTGCCAGCAGTGAAGGGACGACGGAGACCCAGTACTTC
CASSEGTTETQYF
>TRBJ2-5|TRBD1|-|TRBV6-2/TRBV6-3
TGTGCCAGCAGTGATCTACAGGGGAATCTCGAGACCCAGTACTTC
CASSDLQGNLETQYF
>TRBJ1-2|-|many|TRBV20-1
TGCAGTGCTAGAGAGACCACAGGGAGATATGGCTACACCTTC
CSARETTGRYGYTF
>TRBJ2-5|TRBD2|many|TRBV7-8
TGTGCCAGCAGCCCAAGCGCGGGGGTTGAGACCCAGTACTTC
CASSPSAGVETQYF
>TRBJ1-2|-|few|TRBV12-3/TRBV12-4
TGTGCCAGCAGTTTTACGTCGAGCTATGGCTACACCTTC
CASSFTSSYGYTF
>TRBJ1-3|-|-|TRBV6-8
TGTGCCAGCAGCGACGACGGAGGCTCTGGAAACACCATATATTTT
CASSDDGGSGNTIYF
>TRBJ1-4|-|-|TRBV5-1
TGCGCCAGCGGAGGGGTGGATGAAAAACTGTTTTTT
CASGGVDEKLFF
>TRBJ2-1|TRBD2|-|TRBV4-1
TGCGCCAGCAGCCAAGTACTAGCGGGGGGGAGCAATGAGCAGTTCTTC
CASSQVLAGGSNEQFF
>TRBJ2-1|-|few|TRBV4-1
TGCGCCAGCAGCCAAGAACCGAGAGGGTACAATGAGCAGTTCTTC
CASSQEPRGYNEQFF